These 19 T cell receptor beta chains originate from one sample sequenced in a study of blood T cell repertoires in COVID-19. Clones were read by immunoSEQ multiplex PCR, and TCRdb kept only the in-frame ones, dropping some. The sample has about 320,000 clones, around nine tenths seen once. The sequencing sample was made of PBMCs or T cells enriched from blood (not recorded which). These receptors were collected from a man aged 25-45 years who had recovered from COVID-19.

The chain has TRBV5-1 and TRBJ1-2, with no clear D. V lost 4 bases to trimming and J lost 5 bases, with 18 bases between them. The CDR3 contains 15 residues. CDR1 and CDR2 (germline): SGHRS, YFSETQ. CDR3 residues: CASSPGVTEKYGYTF. The DNA for the CDR3 is TGCGCCAGCAGCCCCGGCGTCACGGAGAAGTATGGCTACACCTTC.

The rearrangement links TRBV6-1 to TRBJ2-7, with 7 positions matching TRBD2. The junction had 7 bases not matched to a gene; V was cut back by 1 base and J by 1 base. CDR1 MNHNS and CDR2 SASEGT come from the germline V gene. This CDR3 has 16 amino acids. The CDR3 region has the DNA TGTGCCAGCAGTGAAGGGGAGGGGAGTATTTCCTACGAGCAGTACTTC. It specifies CASSEGEGSISYEQYF.

The chain carries TRBV27 and TRBJ2-1, with TRBD2 matching 11 bases. Germline values: CDR1 MNHEY, CDR2 SMNVEV (reference sequence). The length of the CDR3 is 15 residues. Trimming removed 6 bases from V and 8 bases from J; junction bases left unmatched: 9. In DNA form, the CDR3 reads TGTGCCAGCAGAAATAGCGGGGGGGCCGGCCATGAGCAGTTCTTC. It yields the protein CASRNSGGAGHEQFF.

This chain connects TRBV5-1 to TRBJ2-2, with 9 bases matching TRBD2. The CDR3 extends over 18 amino acids. The germline V gene has CDR1 SGHRS and CDR2 YFSETQ. V trimming: 0 bases; J trimming: 2 bases; junction bases outside the gene matches: 8. The CDR3 region is CASSLGQRGVFNTGELFF. CDR3 sequence (DNA): TGCGCCAGCAGCTTGGGTCAGCGGGGGGTCTTTAACACCGGGGAGCTGTTTTTT.

This clone was observed once. It is unclear where the CDR3 begins or ends on the DNA, so no DNA is shown, and the CDR3 is as TCRdb lists it. The chain uses TRBV21-1 and TRBJ2-5; the table names TRBD2, a call not compared with the DNA. TRBV21-1 is an annotated pseudogene. The CDR3 has 21 residues if both end residues are counted. The CDR3 sequence is CASSKALSGVAGGAVQETQYF.

The chain couples TRBV7-2 to TRBJ2-5, with TRBD2 matching over 9 bases. Losses at the gene ends were 2 bases for V and 0 bases for J; bases not matched to a gene: 1. Germline V gene lookup returns CDR1 SGHTA and CDR2 FQGNSA. This CDR3 region has 15 residues. The CDR3 loop reads CASSLLAGHQETQYF. CDR3 sequence (DNA): TGTGCCAGCAGCTTACTAGCGGGGCACCAAGAGACCCAGTACTTC. Together with reference TRBV7-2 and TRBJ2-5, the CDR3 gives the full variable domain: GAGVSQSPSNKVTEKGKDVELRCDPISGHTALYWYRQSLGQGLEFLIYFQGNSAPDKSGLPSDRFSAERTGGSVSTLTIQRTQQEDSAVYLCASSLLAGHQETQYFGPGTRLLVL.

V usage is TRBV28 and J usage is TRBJ1-6; 9 nucleotides match TRBD1. Germline assignment: CDR1 MDHEN and CDR2 SYDVKM. Trimming removed 7 bases from V and 13 bases from J; junction bases left unmatched: 11. CDR3 length: 14 residues. As DNA, the CDR3 is TGTGCCAGCACCGGGGGGACAGGGATTCTGCCCCTCCACTTT. This translates into CASTGGTGILPLHF.

The rearrangement uses TRBV7-9 and TRBJ2-2; D not certain. The CDR3 runs to 14 residues. Germline assignment: CDR1 SEHNR and CDR2 FQNEAQ (reference sequence). The V gene lost 0 bases and the J gene lost 7 bases, with 9 bases spanning the gap. In nucleotides, the CDR3 is TGTGCCAGCAGCTTAGCCAATTCGGTCGGGGAGCTGTTTTTT. This encodes CASSLANSVGELFF. The full variable domain, in which reference TRBV7-9 and TRBJ2-2 provide the parts outside the CDR3, is DTGVSQNPRHKITKRGQNVTFRCDPISEHNRLYWYRQTLGQGPEFLTYFQNEAQLEKSRLLSDRFSAERPKGSFSTLEIQRTEQGDSAMYLCASSLANSVGELFFGEGSRLTVL.

V usage is TRBV6-6 and J usage is TRBJ2-5; 9 nucleotides align to TRBD2. The V segment lost 0 bases and the J segment 1 base; nucleotides outside the gene matches: 3. The germline V gene encodes CDR1 MNHNY and CDR2 SVGAGI (reference sequence). CDR3 length equals 16 residues. CDR3 residues: CASSYSLAGFQETQYF. CDR3 sequence (DNA): TGTGCCAGCAGTTACTCCCTAGCGGGGTTCCAAGAGACCCAGTACTTC.

J is TRBJ1-5 and V is TRBV28; 9 bases fit TRBD1. CDR1 is MDHEN, CDR2 SYDVKM, per germline. This CDR3 spans 17 amino acids. Germline trimming cut 3 bases from V and 6 bases from J; bases unmatched to any gene: 12. CDR3 nucleotide sequence: TGTGCCAGCAGTTTGGGGGTGGACAGGGGAGTCGTTCAGCCCCAGCATTTT. Amino acids: CASSLGVDRGVVQPQHF.

A remark on this clone: One end of the junction is discordant with germline, which a read error may explain. The V and J genes are TRBV27 and TRBJ1-1, with 9 bases fitting TRBD1. The V gene's germline CDR1 is MNHEY and CDR2 SMNVEV (reference sequence). The CDR3 has 15 residues. In DNA, the CDR3 is TGTGCCAGCAGCTTATTAGGGACAGGGCACACTGAAGCTTTCTTT. This gives the protein CASSLLGTGHTEAFF.

The gene calls are TRBV3-1 (or the pseudogene TRBV3-2) and TRBJ2-2; D remains unclear. The CDR3 covers 13 residues. CDR1 and CDR2 (germline): LGHDT, YNNKEL (reference sequence). Trimming took 0 bases from V and 7 from J, leaving 6 bases between them. The DNA for the CDR3 is TGTGCCAGCAGCCAAGATCGGTACGGGGAGCTGTTTTTT. Translated: CASSQDRYGELFF.

This chain links TRBV2 with TRBJ1-4; no clear D gene. Germline-derived CDR1 and CDR2 are SNHLY and FYNNEI. V lost 4 bases and J 5 bases, leaving 11 bases between the germline ends. This CDR3 has 14 residues. For the CDR3, the DNA is TGTGCCAGCAGTGGGACTGGGCGGAATGAAAAACTGTTTTTT. Translating gives CASSGTGRNEKLFF.

V gene TRBV27 combines with J gene TRBJ2-5, with 8 nucleotides matching TRBD2. The CDR3 runs to 19 residues. V lost 4 bases, J lost 1 base, and 17 bases stayed unmatched. Germline CDR1 is MNHEY and CDR2 is SMNVEV (reference sequence). CDR3 in amino acids: CASSSRFLTSRGGQETQYF. The CDR3 nucleotides are TGTGCCAGCAGTTCCCGATTTCTCACGTCACGGGGGGGCCAAGAGACCCAGTACTTC.

The V gene is TRBV9, the J gene TRBJ2-2; 12 bases are a match to TRBD1. J was trimmed by 5 bases and V by 0 bases; bases with no gene match: 5. The CDR3 extends over 17 amino acids. Germline CDR1 and CDR2: SGDLS and YYNGEE. CDR3 amino acids: CASSVGRDRGRTGELFF. CDR3 nucleotide sequence: TGTGCCAGCAGCGTAGGCCGGGACAGGGGGCGAACCGGGGAGCTGTTTTTT.

This chain joins TRBV18 and TRBJ1-5; TRBD1 might be the D (6 bases). CDR1 and CDR2 (germline): KGHSH, LQKENI. The V and J ends lost 0 bases and 4 bases respectively, with 10 bases between them. This CDR3 is 15 amino acids long. CDR3: CASSPPNRANQPQHF. CDR3 coding DNA: TGTGCCAGCTCACCACCGAACAGGGCTAATCAGCCCCAGCATTTT.

The CDR3 loop reads CASRSGRGMGEKLFF. As DNA, the CDR3 is TGTGCCAGCAGATCCGGACGGGGGATGGGTGAAAAACTGTTTTTT. The V and J genes are TRBV6-5 and TRBJ1-4; D may be TRBD1 (5 bases). The CDR3 contains 15 residues. The V gene lost 6 bases and the J gene lost 7 bases, with 18 bases spanning the gap. CDR1 is MNHEY and CDR2 is SVGAGI in the germline V gene.

In DNA, the CDR3 is TGTGCCTGGAGTGAGACAGGAACCGAGCAGTACTTC. It yields the protein CAWSETGTEQYF. The J gene is TRBJ2-7, the V gene TRBV30; maybe TRBD1 (6 bases). V lost 1 base, J lost 6 bases, and 10 bases lay in between. The CDR3 loop spans 12 amino acids. CDR1 and CDR2 (germline): GTSNPN, SVGIG (reference sequence).

This chain joins TRBV28 and TRBJ1-5; 10 bases map to TRBD1. The germline V gene has CDR1 MDHEN and CDR2 SYDVKM. J lost 5 bases, V lost 7 bases, and 5 bases had no gene match. This CDR3 has 14 amino acids. CDR3 in amino acids: CASIKGQGYQPQHF. In nucleotides, the CDR3 is TGTGCCAGCATAAAGGGACAGGGGTATCAGCCCCAGCATTTT.